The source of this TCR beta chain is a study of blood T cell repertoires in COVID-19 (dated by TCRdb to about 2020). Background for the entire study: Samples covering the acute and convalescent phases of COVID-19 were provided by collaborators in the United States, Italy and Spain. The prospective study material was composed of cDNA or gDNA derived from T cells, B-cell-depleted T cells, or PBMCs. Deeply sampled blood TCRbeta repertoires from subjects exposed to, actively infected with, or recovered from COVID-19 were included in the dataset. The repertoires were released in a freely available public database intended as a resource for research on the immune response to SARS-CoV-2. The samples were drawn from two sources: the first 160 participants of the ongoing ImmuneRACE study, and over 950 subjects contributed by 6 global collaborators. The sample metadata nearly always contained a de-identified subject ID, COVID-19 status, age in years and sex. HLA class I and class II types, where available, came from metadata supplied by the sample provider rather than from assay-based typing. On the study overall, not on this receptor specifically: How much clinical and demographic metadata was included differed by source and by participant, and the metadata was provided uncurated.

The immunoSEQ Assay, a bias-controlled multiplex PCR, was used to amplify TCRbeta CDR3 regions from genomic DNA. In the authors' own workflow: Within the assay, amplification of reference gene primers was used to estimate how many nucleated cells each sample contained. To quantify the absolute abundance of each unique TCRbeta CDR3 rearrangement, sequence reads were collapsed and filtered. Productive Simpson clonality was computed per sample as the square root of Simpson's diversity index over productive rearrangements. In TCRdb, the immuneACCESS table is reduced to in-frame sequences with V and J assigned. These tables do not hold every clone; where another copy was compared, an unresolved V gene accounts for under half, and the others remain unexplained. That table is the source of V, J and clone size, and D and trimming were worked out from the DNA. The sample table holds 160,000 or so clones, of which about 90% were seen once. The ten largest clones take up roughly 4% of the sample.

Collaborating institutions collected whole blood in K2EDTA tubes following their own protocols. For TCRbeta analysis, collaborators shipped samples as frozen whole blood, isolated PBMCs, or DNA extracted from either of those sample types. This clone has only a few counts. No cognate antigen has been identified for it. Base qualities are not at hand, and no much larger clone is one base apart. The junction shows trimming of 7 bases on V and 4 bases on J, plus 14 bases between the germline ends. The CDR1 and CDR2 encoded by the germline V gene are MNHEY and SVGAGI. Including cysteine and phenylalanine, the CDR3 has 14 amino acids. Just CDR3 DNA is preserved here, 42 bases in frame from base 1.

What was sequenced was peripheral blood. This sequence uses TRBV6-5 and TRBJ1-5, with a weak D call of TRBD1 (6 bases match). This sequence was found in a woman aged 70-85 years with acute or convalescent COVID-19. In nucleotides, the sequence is TGTGCCAGCAAAGGGACAAAAGAGAATCAGCCCCAGCATTTT. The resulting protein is CASKGTKENQPQHF.